This T cell receptor beta chain was sequenced in a study of response to subunit inactivated influenza vaccine listed by TCRdb under 2018. General notes on the study: Deep quantitative profiling of the T cell receptor repertoire was used in the study to follow responses to a trivalent subunit inactivated influenza vaccine. What the research found in general, with its limitations: It was suggested by the authors that each seasonal influenza vaccination may recruit only a limited number of new T cells.

Receptors were amplified or captured by RT-PCR. TCRdb names Illumina HiSeq 2500 as the instrument used. Through fastp at Q25 and MiXCR, TCRdb rebuilt clones from the public reads, retaining in-frame beta chains. One record per CDR3 amino acid sequence lists the most common genes and DNA. The sample table shows 650,000 to 800,000 distinct CDR3 sequences, and about 18% are seen once. Of the sample, about a tenth is held by the ten largest clones. A word on this clonotype: No cognate antigen has been identified for it. Base qualities are missing; no much larger clone stands one base away.

The TCR originated in a man aged 45-60 years who received an inactivated influenza vaccine. Donor details come from another sample of the same person, matched by shared clones. The sequences come from PBMCs from blood, collected 4 to 6 days after vaccination.

The CDR3 reads CASSAYSTDTQYF. The DNA sequence is as follows: TGTGCCAGCAGCGCCTATAGCACAGATACGCAGTATTTT. The chain links TRBV9 with TRBJ2-3; no D gene can be assigned with confidence. CDR1 and CDR2, per the germline V gene, are SGDLS and YYNGEE. CDR3 length: 13 amino acids, cysteine to phenylalanine. This entry keeps only the CDR3 DNA: 39 bases, framed from base 1. V drops 3 bases and J drops 0 bases, leaving 5 bases in between.